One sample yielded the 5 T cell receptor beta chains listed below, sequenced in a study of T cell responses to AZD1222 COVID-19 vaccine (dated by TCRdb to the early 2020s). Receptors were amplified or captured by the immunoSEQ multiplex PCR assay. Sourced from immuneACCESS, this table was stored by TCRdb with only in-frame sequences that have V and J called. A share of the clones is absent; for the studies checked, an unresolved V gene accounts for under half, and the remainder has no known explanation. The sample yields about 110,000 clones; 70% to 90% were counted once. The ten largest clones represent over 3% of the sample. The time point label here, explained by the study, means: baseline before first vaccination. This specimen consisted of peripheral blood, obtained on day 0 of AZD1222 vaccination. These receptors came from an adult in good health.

The CDR3: CASSVALTQGSPLHF. In DNA form, the CDR3 reads TGTGCCAGCAGCGTAGCCCTAACTCAGGGTTCACCCCTCCACTTT. The chain has TRBV9 and TRBJ1-6; D is perhaps TRBD1 (5 bases). With 0 bases removed from V and 9 bases from J, the gap between germline ends came to 13 bases. This CDR3 contains 15 residues. CDR1 is SGDLS, CDR2 YYNGEE, per germline.

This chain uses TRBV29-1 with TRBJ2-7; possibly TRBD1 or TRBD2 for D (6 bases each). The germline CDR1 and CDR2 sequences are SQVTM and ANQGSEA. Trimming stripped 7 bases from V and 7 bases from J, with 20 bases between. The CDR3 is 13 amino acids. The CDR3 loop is CSARLTGGGEQYF. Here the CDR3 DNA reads TGCAGCGCCCGACTAACCGGGGGCGGTGAGCAGTACTTC.

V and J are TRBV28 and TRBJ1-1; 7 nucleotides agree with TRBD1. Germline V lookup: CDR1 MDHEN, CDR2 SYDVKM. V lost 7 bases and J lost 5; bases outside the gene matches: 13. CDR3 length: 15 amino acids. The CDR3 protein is CASNGQGDSDTEAFF. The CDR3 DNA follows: TGTGCCAGCAACGGGCAGGGGGATAGTGATACTGAAGCTTTCTTT.

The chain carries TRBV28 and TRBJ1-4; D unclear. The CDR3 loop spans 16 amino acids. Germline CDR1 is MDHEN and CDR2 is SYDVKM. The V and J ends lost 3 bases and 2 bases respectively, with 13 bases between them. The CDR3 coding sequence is TGTGCCAGCAGTTTGAACGGGATGGGGACTAATGAAAAACTGTTTTTT. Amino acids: CASSLNGMGTNEKLFF.

The CDR3 sequence: CASRNTGLTGNEKLFF. The CDR3 nucleotides read TGCGCCAGCAGAAATACAGGGTTGACTGGTAATGAAAAACTGTTTTTT. The chain recombines TRBV5-1 with TRBJ1-4; a possible D gene is TRBD1 (6 bases). The CDR3 totals 16 residues. Trimming removed 5 bases from V and 4 bases from J, with 18 bases in between. Germline V gene data show CDR1 as SGHRS and CDR2 as YFSETQ.